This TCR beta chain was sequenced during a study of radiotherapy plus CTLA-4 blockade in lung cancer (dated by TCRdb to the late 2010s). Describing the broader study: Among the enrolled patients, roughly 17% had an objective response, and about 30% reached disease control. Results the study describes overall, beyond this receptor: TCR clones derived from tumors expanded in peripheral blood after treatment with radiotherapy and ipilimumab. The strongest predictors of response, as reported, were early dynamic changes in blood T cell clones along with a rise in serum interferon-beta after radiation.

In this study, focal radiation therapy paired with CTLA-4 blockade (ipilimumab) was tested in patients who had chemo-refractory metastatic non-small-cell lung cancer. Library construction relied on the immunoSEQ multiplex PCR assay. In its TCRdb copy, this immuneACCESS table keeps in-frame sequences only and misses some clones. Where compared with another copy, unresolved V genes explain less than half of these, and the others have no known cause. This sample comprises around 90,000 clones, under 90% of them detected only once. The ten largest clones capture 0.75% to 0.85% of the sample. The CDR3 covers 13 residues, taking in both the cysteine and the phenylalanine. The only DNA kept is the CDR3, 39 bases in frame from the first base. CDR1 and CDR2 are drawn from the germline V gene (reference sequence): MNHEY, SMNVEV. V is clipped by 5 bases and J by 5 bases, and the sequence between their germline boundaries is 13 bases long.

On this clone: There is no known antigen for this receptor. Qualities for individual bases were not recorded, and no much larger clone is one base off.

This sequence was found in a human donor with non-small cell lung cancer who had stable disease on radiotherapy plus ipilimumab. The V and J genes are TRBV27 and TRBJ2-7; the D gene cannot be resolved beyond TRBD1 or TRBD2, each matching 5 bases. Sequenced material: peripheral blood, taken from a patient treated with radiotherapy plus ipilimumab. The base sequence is TGTGCCAGCAGTGGGGCAACGGGGCACGAGCAGTACTTC. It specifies CASSGATGHEQYF.